This T cell receptor (beta chain) is from a study of blood T cell repertoires in COVID-19. Background on the study: Acute and convalescent COVID-19 samples came from the United States, Italy and Spain.

Per germline, CDR1 MNHEY and CDR2 SMNVEV (reference sequence). The CDR3 has 14 residues. With 1 base removed from V and 4 bases from J, the gap between germline ends came to 8 bases. Per the authors' pipeline: Reference gene primers were amplified, and this amplification served to estimate nucleated cell counts. Profiled with immunoSEQ multiplex PCR; TCRdb holds only in-frame clones, not every one. V and J calls and clone size follow that table, whereas D and trimming were derived from the DNA. This repertoire shows about 100,000 clones, roughly 90% found once; its top ten account for 4.5% to 6%. The chain carries TRBV27 and TRBJ1-5; D is possibly TRBD1 (6 bases). This receptor was obtained from a man in his sixties or seventies with acute or convalescent COVID-19. Sequenced material: peripheral blood. The CDR3 protein is CASSLYTGNQPQHF. CDR3 nucleotide sequence: TGTGCCAGCAGTTTATATACAGGGAATCAGCCCCAGCATTTT.